This T cell receptor beta chain originates from a study of blood T cell repertoires in COVID-19. Trimming at V came to 6 bases and at J to 0 bases, leaving 4 bases not matched to a gene. This CDR3 is built from 14 residues. In germline, CDR1 is LNHDA, CDR2 SQIVND (reference sequence). The repertoire was sequenced with immunoSEQ multiplex PCR; TCRdb's copy has only in-frame clones and lacks some. The sample holds 250,000 to 300,000 clones, about 81% seen once. This receptor was obtained from a man between 25 and 39 years old with acute COVID-19. The sample comprised PBMCs or T cells enriched from blood (not recorded which). This rearrangement joins TRBV19 to TRBJ1-1; 7 nucleotides agree with TRBD1. CDR3 sequence reads: CASRDRAMNTEAFF. The CDR3 bases are TGTGCCAGTAGAGACAGGGCAATGAACACTGAAGCTTTCTTT.